Each of the 20 T cell receptor beta chains below was sequenced from the same sample in a study of blood T cells in healthy people across ages. Alongside a J-beta primer mix, a sample-barcoded 5' primer served in a second PCR lasting about 7 to 11 cycles. TCRdb called the 5' RACE reads again in MiXCR, with one record for every CDR3 protein. The data contain about 1.8 million distinct CDR3 sequences, less than 50% of them singletons. Sequenced material: blood. The receptors stem from a woman aged 35 to 49 in good health.

CDR3 sequence: CASSQAGSSEKLFF. Here the CDR3 DNA reads TGCGCCAGCAGCCAAGCCGGGAGTAGTGAAAAACTGTTTTTT. The V and J genes are TRBV4-3 and TRBJ1-4, with unresolved D. CDR3 size: 14 residues. V lost 1 base and J lost 7, with 10 bases in between. Germline V gene sequence: CDR1 LGHNA, CDR2 YSLEER.

In its sample, this clonotype was seen a few times. The chain joins TRBV27 to TRBJ1-6; 7 nucleotides match TRBD1. The CDR3 extends over 15 amino acids. Unmatched junction bases numbered 6, after V lost 0 bases and J lost 10 bases. In germline, CDR1 is MNHEY, CDR2 SMNVEV (reference sequence). The DNA of the CDR3 is TGTGCCAGCAGTTTATCGTTCACAGGGGCATCACCCCTCCACTTT. Translated: CASSLSFTGASPLHF.

This clonotype was counted a few times. The rearrangement uses TRBV20-1 and TRBJ2-1, with 10 bases fitting TRBD2. Germline V lookup: CDR1 DFQATT, CDR2 SNEGSKA (reference sequence). V was pared by 3 bases and J by 0 bases, with 8 bases of the junction left unmatched. The CDR3 is made up of 17 amino acids. CDR3 bases: TGCAGTGCTAGTGGAGCGGGGGGGAGTAGCTCCTACAATGAGCAGTTCTTC. Translated: CSASGAGGSSSYNEQFF.

This clonotype occurred a few times. The chain joins TRBV5-1 to TRBJ2-5; 10 positions agree with TRBD1. Germline V gene sequence: CDR1 SGHRS, CDR2 YFSETQ. Losses at the gene ends were 4 bases for V and 5 bases for J; bases not matched to a gene: 8. This CDR3 region has 15 residues. The CDR3 nucleotides read TGCGCCAGCAGCCTGGGACAGGGGATATGGGAGACCCAGTACTTC. It translates to CASSLGQGIWETQYF.

The chain joins TRBV12-3 or TRBV12-4 to TRBJ2-4; TRBD1 matches at 8 bases. With V trimmed by 6 bases and J by 7 bases, 11 bases remained unmatched. This CDR3 is built from 15 residues. The CDR3 reads CASSPRTGLPNIQYF. The CDR3 region has the DNA TGTGCCAGCAGCCCCCGGACAGGGTTACCGAACATTCAGTACTTC.

V usage is TRBV28 and J usage is TRBJ2-5; 11 nucleotides line up with TRBD2. The CDR3 is 16 residues long. Germline values: CDR1 MDHEN, CDR2 SYDVKM. The ends lost 8 bases at V and 4 bases at J; junction bases unmatched: 12. CDR3 protein: CASGKLDGTSGETQYF. CDR3 sequence (DNA): TGTGCCAGCGGCAAACTGGACGGGACTAGCGGAGAGACCCAGTACTTC. Combining the CDR3 with reference TRBV28 and TRBJ2-5 gives the whole variable domain DVKVTQSSRYLVKRTGEKVFLECVQDMDHENMFWYRQDPGLGLRLIYFSYDVKMKEKGDIPEGYSVSREKKERFSLILESASTNQTSMYLCASGKLDGTSGETQYFGPGTRLLVL.

CDR3 bases: TGTGCCAGCAGTCCCGCTGGACAGGGAAAAGACTATGGCTACACCTTC. This codes for CASSPAGQGKDYGYTF. This chain uses TRBV28 with TRBJ1-2; 8 bases align to TRBD1. Germline lookup yields CDR1 MDHEN and CDR2 SYDVKM. V dropped 5 bases and J dropped 3; count of bases not matched to a gene: 11. The CDR3 runs 16 residues.

The chain is built from TRBV3-1 and TRBJ2-5; TRBD2 is a possible D gene (5 bases). This CDR3 is 16 amino acids long. CDR1 is LGHDT, CDR2 YNNKEL, per germline (reference sequence). Trimming took 0 bases from V and 5 from J, leaving 16 bases between them. The CDR3 loop reads CASSQDLSVAMETQYF. The CDR3 DNA reads as TGTGCCAGCAGCCAAGATCTAAGCGTAGCGATGGAGACCCAGTACTTC.

The chain links TRBV27 to TRBJ2-2, with TRBD2 matching over 8 bases. The CDR3 extends over 16 amino acids. V lost 5 bases and J lost 5; bases outside the gene matches: 10. The germline CDR1 and CDR2 sequences are MNHEY and SMNVEV (reference sequence). The CDR3: CASSPRGGVMTGELFF. As DNA, the CDR3 is TGTGCCAGCAGTCCCCGGGGGGGTGTAATGACCGGGGAGCTGTTTTTT.

The rearrangement uses TRBV5-1 and TRBJ2-6; D gene uncertain. The CDR3 loop spans 15 amino acids. Trimming removed 4 bases at V and 4 bases at J, with 12 bases between. The V gene's germline CDR1 is SGHRS and CDR2 YFSETQ. The CDR3 bases are TGCGCCAGCAGCGGTAGCACGGCCGGGGCCAACGTCCTGACTTTC. Translation gives CASSGSTAGANVLTF.

This clonotype was seen more than once but under ten times. The chain combines TRBV20-1 with TRBJ2-3; no firm D call. The V end lost 1 base, the J end lost 6 bases, and 8 bases lay between the germline ends. The CDR3 is 12 residues long. Germline lookup yields CDR1 DFQATT and CDR2 SNEGSKA (reference sequence). CDR3 loop: CSARVFRDTQYF. The CDR3 coding sequence is TGCAGTGCTAGAGTATTTAGGGATACGCAGTATTTT.

The rearrangement joins TRBV15 to TRBJ2-6, with 7 positions matching TRBD2. Trimming took 8 bases from V and 0 from J; bases not matched to a gene: 16. Germline CDR1 LNHNV, CDR2 YYDKDF (reference sequence). There are 19 residues in the CDR3. CDR3 in amino acids: CATVGGGLSPYSGANVLTF. CDR3 sequence (DNA): TGTGCCACCGTGGGCGGGGGACTTTCTCCTTACTCTGGGGCCAACGTCCTGACTTTC.

This clonotype showed up just once. J is TRBJ2-3 and V is TRBV2; 8 bases are shared with TRBD2. The V and J ends lost 6 bases and 0 bases, in that order; junction bases with no gene match: 11. Germline CDR1 reads SNHLY; CDR2 reads FYNNEI. The CDR3 sequence is 17 residues long. The CDR3 is CASSPRQRGTSTDTQYF. CDR3 DNA sequence: TGTGCCAGCAGCCCCCGGCAGCGGGGGACTAGCACAGATACGCAGTATTTT.

A single count supports this clonotype. The genes are TRBV4-2 and TRBJ2-7; D is undetermined. The CDR3 has 12 residues. V was cut by 0 bases and J by 7 bases, with 7 bases left in between. CDR1 and CDR2 from the germline V gene are LGHNA and YNFKEQ. CDR3 DNA sequence: TGTGCCAGCAGCCAAGATCCCTGGGAGCAGTACTTC. Protein product: CASSQDPWEQYF.

In this sample, this clonotype turned up many times. The V and J genes are TRBV6-5 and TRBJ2-6; TRBD1 is a possible D gene (6 bases). The germline gives CDR1 MNHEY, CDR2 SVGAGI. The CDR3 extends over 15 amino acids. With 5 bases removed from V and 3 bases from J, the gap between germline ends came to 11 bases. This CDR3 is CASSPDRSGANVLTF. Here the CDR3 DNA reads TGTGCCAGCAGTCCCGACAGGAGTGGGGCCAACGTCCTGACTTTC.

This sequence joins TRBV5-6 and TRBJ2-5; D may be TRBD2 (6 bases). Trimming pared 4 bases from V and 2 bases from J, leaving 12 bases between. Germline-derived CDR1 and CDR2 are SGHDT and YYEEEE. This CDR3 is built from 14 residues. The CDR3 DNA reads TGTGCCAGCAGCGGTCCGGGGGAGCAAGAGACCCAGTACTTC. This gives the protein CASSGPGEQETQYF.

This chain links TRBV28 with TRBJ1-1; 9 nucleotides align to TRBD1. The CDR3 runs to 14 residues. Germline loops: CDR1 MDHEN, CDR2 SYDVKM. J was trimmed by 6 bases and V by 5 bases; bases with no gene match: 7. The CDR3 bases are TGTGCCAGCAGTCTGACAGGGGGTCTCCCTGAAGCTTTCTTT. This translates into CASSLTGGLPEAFF.

The J gene is TRBJ2-1, the V gene TRBV9, with D perhaps TRBD2 (6 bases). The CDR3 contains 16 residues. Germline V CDR1 and CDR2: SGDLS, YYNGEE. Between the trimmed V and J ends, which lost 3 bases and 6 bases, there was a span of 19 bases. This chain's CDR3 is CASSAWGSSATNEQFF. The CDR3 nucleotides read TGTGCCAGCAGCGCTTGGGGGTCTAGCGCCACCAATGAGCAGTTCTTC.

The V and J genes are TRBV7-9 and TRBJ2-3; D gene ambiguous. Germline V gives CDR1 SEHNR, CDR2 FQNEAQ (reference sequence). CDR3 size: 15 residues. The V end was cut by 0 bases, the J end by 7 bases, with 14 bases between. CDR3 sequence: CASSLAQGPRNTQYF. The DNA of the CDR3 is TGTGCCAGCAGCTTAGCCCAAGGTCCCAGGAATACGCAGTATTTT.

V usage is TRBV21-1 and J usage is TRBJ1-6; TRBD1 reflects the table's D call only, with no check against the DNA. TRBV21-1 is labeled a pseudogene. The CDR3 spans 18 residues. CDR3 region: CASSKWGAQGEGNSPLHF. The CDR3 DNA sequence: TGTGCCAGCAGCAAATGGGGGGCGCAGGGCGAGGGTAATTCACCCCTCCACTTT.